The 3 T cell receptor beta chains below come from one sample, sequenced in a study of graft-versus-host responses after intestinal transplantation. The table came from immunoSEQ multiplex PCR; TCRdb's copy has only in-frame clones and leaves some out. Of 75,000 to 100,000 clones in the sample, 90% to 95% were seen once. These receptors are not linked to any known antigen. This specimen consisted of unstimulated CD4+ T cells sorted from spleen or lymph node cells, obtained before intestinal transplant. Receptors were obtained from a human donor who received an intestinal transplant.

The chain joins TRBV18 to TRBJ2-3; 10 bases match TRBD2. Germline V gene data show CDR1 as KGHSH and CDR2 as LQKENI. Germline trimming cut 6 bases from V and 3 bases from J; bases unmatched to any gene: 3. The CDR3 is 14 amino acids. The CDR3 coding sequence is TGTGCCAGCTCCGCGGGACTAGCGACAGATACGCAGTATTTT. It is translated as CASSAGLATDTQYF.

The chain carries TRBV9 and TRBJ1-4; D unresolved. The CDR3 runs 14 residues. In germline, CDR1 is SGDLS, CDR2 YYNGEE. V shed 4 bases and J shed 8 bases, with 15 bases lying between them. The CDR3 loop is CASSPGLGWEKLFF. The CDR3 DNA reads TGTGCCAGCAGCCCCGGACTTGGTTGGGAAAAACTGTTTTTT.

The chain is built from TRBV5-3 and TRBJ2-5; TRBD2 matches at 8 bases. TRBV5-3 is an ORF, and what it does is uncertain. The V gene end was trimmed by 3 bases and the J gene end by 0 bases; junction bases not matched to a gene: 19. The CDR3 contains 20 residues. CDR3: CARSSTPFPGGAFYQETQYF. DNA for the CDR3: TGTGCCAGAAGCTCCACCCCCTTTCCCGGGGGGGCCTTTTACCAAGAGACCCAGTACTTC.